These 28 T cell receptor beta chains share one sample of origin, sequenced in a study of metastatic and nonmetastatic thyroid tumors. TCRdb redid the clone calls on the PCR reads using MiXCR. This sample has approximately 70,000 clones; around 19% occur once, and the top ten carry 9.5% to 15%. The entire patient cohort was treatment-naive prior to thyroid surgery. Input material: blood. The receptor set was obtained from a female donor with papillary thyroid cancer or a benign thyroid nodule (not recorded which). Some clones in this sample may be carry-over from other donors' samples.

This clone was counted many times. The chain carries TRBV29-1 and TRBJ1-2; unclear D gene. The germline V gene has CDR1 SQVTM and CDR2 ANQGSEA. Trimming cost V 2 bases and J 4 bases, with 11 bases left between them. This CDR3 is 13 amino acids long. The CDR3, as DNA: TGCAGCGTTGAATTACCGCCGCCCTATGGCTACACCTTC. It encodes CSVELPPPYGYTF.

This clone was detected many times. V is TRBV7-8 and J is TRBJ2-5; D ambiguous. V was shortened by 8 bases and J by 2 bases, with 18 bases between the two germline ends. CDR1 and CDR2 (germline): SGHVS, FQNEAQ. The CDR3 spans 15 residues. CDR3 nucleotides: TGTGCCAGCTCTACGCCTATGGGGTTTCAAGAGACCCAGTACTTC. Translating gives CASSTPMGFQETQYF.

In this sample, this clone turned up many times. J is TRBJ1-5 and V is TRBV6-5, with D possibly matching TRBD1 (6 bases). V lost 0 bases and J 6 bases, leaving 9 bases between the germline ends. Germline-derived CDR1 and CDR2 are MNHEY and SVGAGI. CDR3 size: 14 residues. The CDR3 DNA sequence: TGTGCCAGCAGTTACTCGGGGGGCGGTCAGCCCCAGCATTTT. This translates into CASSYSGGGQPQHF.

The chain uses TRBV18 and TRBJ2-7, with 7 bases fitting TRBD2. Trimming cost V 2 bases and J 0 bases; bases outside gene matches: 4. The CDR3 loop spans 15 amino acids. Germline lookup yields CDR1 KGHSH and CDR2 LQKENI. In nucleotides, the CDR3 is TGTGCCAGCTCACCAACGGCGGGGGACTCCTACGAGCAGTACTTC. Its translation is CASSPTAGDSYEQYF. Looking up the rest from reference TRBV18 and TRBJ2-7 gives the full variable domain: NAGVMQNPRHLVRRRGQEARLRCSPMKGHSHVYWYRQLPEEGLKFMVYLQKENIIDESGMPKERFSAEFPKEGPSILRIQQVVRGDSAAYFCASSPTAGDSYEQYFGPGTRLTVT.

This CDR3 is CASSQTGVGFTDTQYF. The CDR3, as DNA: TGTGCCAGCAGCCAGACGGGTGTTGGGTTTACAGATACGCAGTATTTT. V is TRBV4-2 and J is TRBJ2-3; D unresolved. CDR3 length equals 16 residues. Trimming cost V 3 bases and J 3 bases, with 16 bases left between them. Germline CDR1 LGHNA, CDR2 YNFKEQ.

This clone was picked up many times. V is TRBV4-1 and J is TRBJ1-5; perhaps TRBD1 as D (6 bases). The CDR3 covers 16 residues. Trimming stripped 4 bases from V and 2 bases from J, with 15 bases between. Germline V lookup: CDR1 MGHRA, CDR2 YSYEKL. The CDR3 DNA follows: TGCGCCAGCAGCCCAGGGCTGTCAGGGGGCAATCAGCCCCAGCATTTT. Amino acids: CASSPGLSGGNQPQHF.

This clone was counted at least ten times. CDR3 in amino acids: CASSEWSSGDTEAFF. DNA for the CDR3: TGTGCCAGCAGTGAATGGTCCTCCGGGGACACTGAAGCTTTCTTT. The chain joins TRBV6-1 to TRBJ1-1; D is uncertain. CDR1 and CDR2 (germline): MNHNS, SASEGT. The CDR3 consists of 15 residues. The V and J ends lost 2 bases and 3 bases respectively, with 13 bases between them.

The chain employs TRBV28 and TRBJ1-4; D may be TRBD1 (5 bases). This CDR3 has 13 residues. Germline CDR1 is MDHEN and CDR2 is SYDVKM. V shed 4 bases and J shed 7 bases, with 10 bases lying between them. The CDR3 spells CASSWGVSEKLFF. The CDR3 region has the DNA TGTGCCAGCAGTTGGGGGGTTAGTGAAAAACTGTTTTTT. Based on the CDR3 plus reference TRBV28 and TRBJ1-4, the full variable domain is DVKVTQSSRYLVKRTGEKVFLECVQDMDHENMFWYRQDPGLGLRLIYFSYDVKMKEKGDIPEGYSVSREKKERFSLILESASTNQTSMYLCASSWGVSEKLFFGSGTQLSVL.

The chain has TRBV6-2 or TRBV6-3 and TRBJ1-5; D perhaps matches TRBD1 (5 bases). CDR1 and CDR2 from the germline V gene are MNHEY and SVGEGT. V lost 6 bases, J lost 4 bases, and 16 bases lay in between. The CDR3 covers 15 residues. CDR3 residues: CASSPGGLLNQPQHF. CDR3 sequence (DNA): TGTGCCAGCAGCCCGGGGGGTCTGCTAAATCAGCCCCAGCATTTT.

The chain joins TRBV5-1 to TRBJ2-6, with D possibly being TRBD2 (6 bases). The germline V gene has CDR1 SGHRS and CDR2 YFSETQ. Trimming took 2 bases from V and 2 from J, leaving 8 bases between them. This CDR3 has 15 residues. CDR3 region: CASSFGGTGANVLTF. CDR3 nucleotides: TGCGCCAGCAGCTTCGGGGGAACTGGGGCCAACGTCCTGACTTTC. Filled out from reference TRBV5-1 and TRBJ2-6, the complete variable domain reads KAGVTQTPRYLIKTRGQQVTLSCSPISGHRSVSWYQQTPGQGLQFLFEYFSETQRNKGNFPGRFSGRQFSNSRSEMNVSTLELGDSALYLCASSFGGTGANVLTFGAGSRLTVL.

This clone has at least ten counts. The chain recombines TRBV28 with TRBJ2-1, with D maybe TRBD2 (5 bases). Per germline, CDR1 MDHEN and CDR2 SYDVKM. The CDR3 is 15 residues long. V was trimmed by 7 bases and J by 5 bases, leaving 18 bases between them. The CDR3 DNA follows: TGTGCCAGCAATCTAGCTCATCCCGGGAACAATGAGCAGTTCTTC. This translates into CASNLAHPGNNEQFF.

The chain uses TRBV18 and TRBJ2-3; no reliable D call. The germline gives CDR1 KGHSH, CDR2 LQKENI. The CDR3 sequence is 14 residues long. Between the trimmed V and J ends, which lost 1 base and 4 bases, there was a span of 9 bases. CDR3 residues: CASSPQRDADTQYF. The CDR3 coding sequence is TGTGCCAGCTCACCACAAAGGGATGCAGATACGCAGTATTTT.

This clone was seen repeatedly, ten times or more. This sequence joins TRBV27 and TRBJ1-2; the D is unclear. Trimming stripped 3 bases from V and 4 bases from J, with 9 bases between. Germline CDR1 and CDR2: MNHEY and SMNVEV (reference sequence). CDR3 size: 13 residues. CDR3 amino acids: CASSFRGGYGYTF. CDR3 DNA sequence: TGTGCCAGCAGTTTCCGGGGAGGCTATGGCTACACCTTC.

At least ten counts were recorded for this clone. The chain couples TRBV12-3 or TRBV12-4 to TRBJ1-4; TRBD1 matches at 7 bases. V was clipped by 3 bases and J by 4 bases; unmatched bases: 5. The CDR3 has 15 residues. DNA of the CDR3: TGTGCCAGCAGTTTCGGGGACAGAGATAATGAAAAACTGTTTTTT. Protein: CASSFGDRDNEKLFF.

This clone was counted ten times or more. This chain connects TRBV7-9 to TRBJ2-7; a possible D gene is TRBD1 (6 bases). Germline CDR1 is SEHNR and CDR2 is FQNEAQ (reference sequence). This CDR3 comprises 13 residues. Deletions cut 1 base from V and 2 bases from J, with 6 bases between. The CDR3 DNA is TGTGCCAGCAGCTTAGGGACAGCCTACGAGCAGTACTTC. Its protein product is CASSLGTAYEQYF.

This clone has a count of ten or more. The chain employs TRBV9 and TRBJ1-6; D is possibly TRBD1 (5 bases). The V gene lost 0 bases and the J gene lost 2 bases, with 12 bases spanning the gap. The CDR3 has 17 residues. Germline lookup yields CDR1 SGDLS and CDR2 YYNGEE. CDR3 nucleotides: TGTGCCAGCAGCGTAGATAGCAGGGCCGCCTATAATTCACCCCTCCACTTT. Protein product: CASSVDSRAAYNSPLHF.

In its sample, this clone was seen many times. This chain connects TRBV5-4 to TRBJ2-7, with TRBD2 matching 8 bases. The CDR3 has 16 residues. Trimming removed 0 bases from V and 3 bases from J; junction bases left unmatched: 8. The germline V gene encodes CDR1 SGHNT and CDR2 YYREEE (reference sequence). DNA for the CDR3: TGTGCCAGCAGCTTGGCCGCGGGACTAGGAGGCTACGAGCAGTACTTC. It encodes CASSLAAGLGGYEQYF.

This clone was picked up many times. V is TRBV5-4 and J is TRBJ2-7, with unresolved D. The CDR3 is 14 amino acids. Per the germline V gene, CDR1 is SGHNT and CDR2 is YYREEE (reference sequence). V was trimmed by 2 bases and J by 3 bases, leaving 12 bases between them. CDR3 nucleotide sequence: TGTGCCAGCAGCTTTAGAGGAATTGACTACGAGCAGTACTTC. This sequence encodes CASSFRGIDYEQYF.

This clone appeared many times. The gene calls are TRBV6-1 and TRBJ2-7, with 8 bases lining up with TRBD2. The germline V gene encodes CDR1 MNHNS and CDR2 SASEGT. CDR3 size: 15 residues. V gave up 9 bases and J gave up 0 bases; unmatched junction bases: 10. In DNA, the CDR3 is TGTGCCAGTACCTACGGGACTAGTGCCTCCTACGAGCAGTACTTC. It yields the protein CASTYGTSASYEQYF.

The chain couples TRBV5-1 to TRBJ2-7; maybe TRBD2 (6 bases). V gave up 1 base and J gave up 2 bases, with 10 bases separating them. CDR1 and CDR2 (germline): SGHRS, YFSETQ. This CDR3 comprises 14 residues. CDR3 residues: CASSLPGGAYEQYF. As DNA, the CDR3 is TGCGCCAGCAGCTTGCCTGGCGGGGCCTACGAGCAGTACTTC.

With respect to this clone: A much larger clone sits a single nucleotide away, making a read error possible. Other DNA sequences in the same sample also yield this CDR3. The chain recombines TRBV7-2 with TRBJ2-5, with D possibly TRBD1 on 5 matching bases. The V end was cut by 8 bases, the J end by 6 bases, with 16 bases between. Germline V gene data show CDR1 as SGHTA and CDR2 as FQGNSA. This CDR3 spans 13 amino acids. The CDR3 bases are TGTGCCAGCTCTGACAGTTTTGGGCAGACCCAGTACTTC. This sequence encodes CASSDSFGQTQYF.

This clone was observed at least ten times. This chain links TRBV24-1 with TRBJ1-5; D uncertain. V lost 9 bases and J 6 bases, leaving 8 bases between the germline ends. Germline lookup yields CDR1 KGHDR and CDR2 SFDVKD. The CDR3 has 11 amino acids. The CDR3 DNA reads TGTGCCACCGGCTTGAGTCAGCCCCAGCATTTT. Its protein is CATGLSQPQHF.

This clone has ten or more counts. The chain is built from TRBV24-1 and TRBJ2-1; 8 positions agree with TRBD2. The CDR3 extends over 16 amino acids. CDR1 KGHDR and CDR2 SFDVKD come from the germline V gene. V lost 4 bases to trimming and J lost 7 bases; unmatched junction nucleotides: 11. The CDR3 loop reads CATSDSGTRDGNEQFF. CDR3 in DNA: TGTGCCACCAGTGACTCCGGGACTAGGGATGGGAATGAGCAGTTCTTC.

As concerns this clone: This may be a read error, as it is one base from a much larger clone. The chain employs TRBV9 and TRBJ1-1; a weak D match, TRBD1 (6 bases). CDR3 length equals 14 residues. Germline V gives CDR1 SGDLS, CDR2 YYNGEE. For the CDR3, the DNA is TGTGCCAGCAGCGTAGCCCCAGGGGAAACTGAATCTTTCTTT. Residues: CASSVAPGETESFF.

This clone has ten or more counts. J is TRBJ1-5 and V is TRBV19, with D hard to call. The length of the CDR3 is 17 residues. Per germline, CDR1 LNHDA and CDR2 SQIVND (reference sequence). With 6 bases removed from V and 0 bases from J, the gap between germline ends came to 18 bases. CDR3 sequence (DNA): TGTGCCAGTAGGATTGGGAGGTTCCGGTATAGCAATCAGCCCCAGCATTTT. Translating gives CASRIGRFRYSNQPQHF.

This clone was recorded a few times. Possible read error: a much larger clone is one base away. The gene calls are TRBV5-1 and TRBJ1-1; 7 bases match TRBD1. This CDR3 has 15 amino acids. CDR1 and CDR2 from the germline V gene are SGHRS and YFSETQ. J gave up 5 bases and V 3 bases, and 10 bases lay outside the gene matches. The CDR3 sequence is CASSSYSGQQTEAFF. The CDR3 nucleotides are TGCGCCAGCAGCTCCTACTCGGGACAGCAAACTGAAGCTTTCTTT.

This clone was detected many times. V usage is TRBV2 and J usage is TRBJ2-5; weak D call: TRBD1 (6 bases). Germline values: CDR1 SNHLY, CDR2 FYNNEI. The ends were cut back, 4 bases at V and 5 bases at J, with 11 bases in the middle. The CDR3 contains 13 residues. The CDR3 DNA reads TGTGCCAGCAGTGTGGGGGCCCGGGAGACCCAGTACTTC. Translation gives CASSVGARETQYF.

This clone was observed at least ten times. The V gene is TRBV5-1, the J gene TRBJ2-3; a weak D match, TRBD1 (5 bases). CDR1 is SGHRS, CDR2 YFSETQ, per germline. This CDR3 has 15 residues. V dropped 0 bases and J dropped 3 bases, with 11 bases sitting between them. CDR3 in amino acids: CASSLEPGPTDTQYF. The CDR3 DNA sequence: TGCGCCAGCAGCTTGGAACCAGGGCCGACAGATACGCAGTATTTT.